This TCR beta chain is from a study of T cells in Graves' hyperthyroidism and ophthalmopathy. Study background: Any treatment followed the collection of peripheral blood at initial diagnosis. Study results and limitations: Median prediction lead before ophthalmopathy onset was 6 to 8 months with the model. Peripheral blood also featured most of the thyroid clonotypes expanded above 0.001.

About this clonotype: The antigen is undetermined.

Per the germline V gene, CDR1 is KGHSH and CDR2 is LQKENI. The V gene lost 0 bases and the J gene lost 1 base, with 7 bases spanning the gap. The CDR3 totals 15 residues. Amplified TCR beta CDR3 regions derived from RNA transcripts. The TCR CDR3 first-round RT-PCR relied on the HTBI primer set. A single record per CDR3 protein comes from TCRdb applying MiXCR to the multiplex PCR reads. The table shows over 350,000 distinct CDR3 sequences, with approximately 14% occurring only once. Ophthalmopathy patients had moderate-to-severe active disease, CAS ≥3, NOSPECS ≥4, and disease duration under 3 months. The clonotype originates from a man younger than 30 with Graves' ophthalmopathy. The chain links TRBV18 to TRBJ1-3; no firm D call. Specimen: blood. CDR3 sequence reads: CASSPPPVSGNTIYF. CDR3 nucleotides: TGTGCCAGCTCACCACCTCCGGTTTCTGGAAACACCATATATTTT. The full variable domain, with the rest looked up from reference TRBV18 and TRBJ1-3, is NAGVMQNPRHLVRRRGQEARLRCSPMKGHSHVYWYRQLPEEGLKFMVYLQKENIIDESGMPKERFSAEFPKEGPSILRIQQVVRGDSAAYFCASSPPPVSGNTIYFGEGSWLTVV.